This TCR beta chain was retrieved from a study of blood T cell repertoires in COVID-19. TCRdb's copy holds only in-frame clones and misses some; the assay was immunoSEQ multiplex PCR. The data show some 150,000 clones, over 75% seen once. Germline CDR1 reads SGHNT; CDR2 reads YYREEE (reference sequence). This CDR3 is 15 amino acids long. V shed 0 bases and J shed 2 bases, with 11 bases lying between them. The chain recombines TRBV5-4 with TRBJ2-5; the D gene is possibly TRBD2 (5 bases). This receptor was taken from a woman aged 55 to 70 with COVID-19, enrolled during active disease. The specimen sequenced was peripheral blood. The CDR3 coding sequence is TGTGCCAGCAGCTTGGGTAGAATAGCGCAAGAGACCCAGTACTTC. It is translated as CASSLGRIAQETQYF.